The next 4 T cell receptor beta chains were all read from a single sample in a study of OX40 agonist ivuxolimab in advanced cancers. Data came from immunoSEQ multiplex PCR; TCRdb stores just in-frame clones and leaves some out. The repertoire has around 26,000 clones, roughly 73% of them found once; the top ten carry over 20%. Sequenced material: CD4+ or CD8+ T cells sorted from blood, taken in a trial of the OX40 agonist ivuxolimab. The receptors originated from an adult with an advanced solid tumor such as melanoma, head and neck, liver or kidney cancer.

This chain connects TRBV5-6 to TRBJ2-7; D is ambiguous. The CDR3 sequence is 11 residues long. The germline gives CDR1 SGHDT, CDR2 YYEEEE. V was shortened by 5 bases and J by 2 bases, with 5 bases between the two germline ends. The CDR3 nucleotides are TGTGCCAGCAGTAACGCCTACGAGCAGTACTTC. Protein sequence: CASSNAYEQYF.

The V call is TRBV5-1, the J call TRBJ1-1; D is unclear. Germline CDR1 and CDR2: SGHRS and YFSETQ. V was trimmed by 4 bases and J by 6 bases, leaving 7 bases between them. The CDR3 is made up of 11 amino acids. The CDR3 sequence: CASSRPPEAFF. CDR3 DNA: TGCGCCAGCAGCAGGCCCCCTGAAGCTTTCTTT.

The chain joins TRBV19 to TRBJ2-7, with TRBD2 as a possible D gene (6 bases). V dropped 3 bases and J dropped 0 bases, with 18 bases sitting between them. Germline V gene data show CDR1 as LNHDA and CDR2 as SQIVND (reference sequence). The CDR3 covers 17 residues. In DNA form, the CDR3 reads TGTGCCAGTAGTATTGGCATTTCGGACTACAGCTCCTACGAGCAGTACTTC. Translated, it gives CASSIGISDYSSYEQYF.

J is TRBJ2-2 and V is TRBV7-6; D is ambiguous. CDR1 is SGHVS, CDR2 FNYEAQ, per germline. The CDR3 sequence is 15 residues long. V was cut by 1 base and J by 4 bases, with 10 bases left in between. The CDR3 protein is CASSLEVTSTGELFF. CDR3 bases: TGTGCCAGCAGCTTAGAGGTTACCTCCACCGGGGAGCTGTTTTTT.